This T cell receptor (beta chain) derives from a study of identical twins. Via MiXCR, TCRdb re-called the 5' RACE reads, giving one row per CDR3 protein. Here the sample spans some 600,000 distinct CDR3 sequences, 7.1% being singletons. Separately, the same data were catalogued under a study of yellow fever vaccine responses in identical twins.

The sample was PBMCs. The TCR sequence derives from a woman aged 18-30 years in good health.

CDR3 nucleotides: TGTGCCAGCAGCCAAGGCGGGGGACTAGCGGGAGTTGGTGAGCAGTTCTTC. Amino acids: CASSQGGGLAGVGEQFF. This chain links TRBV3-1 with TRBJ2-1; 14 nucleotides align to TRBD2. There are 17 residues in the CDR3. V lost 1 base, J lost 9 bases, and 8 bases stayed unmatched. Looked up from germline, CDR1 is LGHDT and CDR2 is YNNKEL (reference sequence).